The 8 T cell receptor beta chains presented below share a single source sample, sequenced in a study of lymphopenia after photon versus proton radiotherapy. Assay used: immunoSEQ multiplex PCR; TCRdb lists only in-frame clones, some missing. The data hold 65,000 to 75,000 clones, with over 70% observed a single time. The starting material was peripheral blood, obtained from a patient treated with proton-based radiotherapy. The receptors derive from a man at least 80 years old with esophageal cancer.

This clone turned up a few times. V gene TRBV5-1 combines with J gene TRBJ2-1, with 9 nucleotides matching TRBD2. The CDR3 contains 18 residues. V was pared by 1 base and J by 7 bases, with 15 bases of the junction left unmatched. Germline loops: CDR1 SGHRS, CDR2 YFSETQ. In DNA form, the CDR3 reads TGCGCCAGCAGCTTGAGGACTAGCGTCCTGAGTCGAGGGAATGAGCAGTTCTTC. Its translation: CASSLRTSVLSRGNEQFF.

This clone was detected once. This chain joins TRBV7-3 and TRBJ1-5, with D possibly matching TRBD1 (6 bases). This CDR3 spans 14 amino acids. CDR1 SGHTA and CDR2 FQGTGA come from the germline V gene. V shed 2 bases and J shed 6 bases, with 11 bases lying between them. CDR3 in amino acids: CASSLVRGIQPQHF. In nucleotides, the CDR3 is TGTGCCAGCAGCTTAGTTAGGGGGATTCAGCCCCAGCATTTT.

CDR3 loop: CAWSVVGTDGYTF. The CDR3 DNA reads TGTGCCTGGAGTGTCGTGGGAACGGATGGCTACACCTTC. V and J are TRBV30 and TRBJ1-2; the D is unclear. Trimming took 0 bases from V and 6 from J, leaving 11 bases between them. Germline V gene sequence: CDR1 GTSNPN, CDR2 SVGIG (reference sequence). The CDR3 loop spans 13 amino acids.

This rearrangement joins TRBV7-8 to TRBJ1-1, with D possibly matching TRBD1 (6 bases). CDR3 length: 13 residues. Germline CDR1 SGHVS, CDR2 FQNEAQ. V was cut by 5 bases and J by 2 bases, with 9 bases left in between. CDR3 bases: TGTGCCAGCAGCATACAGGGTAACACTGAAGCTTTCTTT. Protein sequence: CASSIQGNTEAFF. The full variable domain, completed using reference TRBV7-8 and TRBJ1-1, is GAGVSQSPRYKVAKRGQDVALRCDPISGHVSLFWYQQALGQGPEFLTYFQNEAQLDKSGLPSDRFFAERPEGSVSTLKIQRTQQEDSAVYLCASSIQGNTEAFFGQGTRLTVV.

V usage is TRBV5-1 and J usage is TRBJ2-2; TRBD2 aligns across 13 bases. CDR3 length: 15 residues. The ends lost 4 bases at V and 8 bases at J; junction bases unmatched: 5. Germline values: CDR1 SGHRS, CDR2 YFSETQ. This CDR3 is CASSLGTSGMGELFF. The CDR3 coding sequence is TGCGCCAGCAGCCTCGGGACTAGCGGGATGGGGGAGCTGTTTTTT. Based on the CDR3 plus reference TRBV5-1 and TRBJ2-2, the full variable domain is KAGVTQTPRYLIKTRGQQVTLSCSPISGHRSVSWYQQTPGQGLQFLFEYFSETQRNKGNFPGRFSGRQFSNSRSEMNVSTLELGDSALYLCASSLGTSGMGELFFGEGSRLTVL.

This chain uses TRBV7-6 with TRBJ2-1, with D possibly matching TRBD1 (5 bases). Trimming shortened V by 4 bases and J by 6 bases, and 16 bases separated the two germline ends. Germline CDR1 SGHVS, CDR2 FNYEAQ. The CDR3 loop spans 15 amino acids. In DNA form, the CDR3 reads TGTGCCAGCAGCTCCTTAGGGGTTCTTGGCAATGAGCAGTTCTTC. As protein: CASSSLGVLGNEQFF.

CDR3 sequence (DNA): TGTGCCAGTAGCAATCTCGGGAATTCACCCCTCCACTTT. Its translation is CASSNLGNSPLHF. The rearrangement joins TRBV19 to TRBJ1-6, with D uncertain. This CDR3 region has 13 residues. Trimming pared 6 bases from V and 7 bases from J, leaving 10 bases between. Germline CDR1 reads LNHDA; CDR2 reads SQIVND (reference sequence). The variable domain in full, with the rest retrieved from reference TRBV19 and TRBJ1-6, is DGGITQSPKYLFRKEGQNVTLSCEQNLNHDAMYWYRQDPGQGLRLIYYSQIVNDFQKGDIAEGYSVSREKKESFPLTVTSAQKNPTAFYLCASSNLGNSPLHFGNGTRLTVT.

CDR3 in amino acids: CASRQQVPQDTQYF. For the CDR3, the DNA is TGTGCCAGCAGGCAACAGGTCCCTCAGGATACGCAGTATTTT. The chain employs TRBV4-2 and TRBJ2-3; D possibly corresponds to TRBD1 (5 bases). From germline, CDR1 is LGHNA and CDR2 YNFKEQ. The CDR3 extends over 14 amino acids. The ends were cut back, 6 bases at V and 6 bases at J, with 16 bases in the middle.